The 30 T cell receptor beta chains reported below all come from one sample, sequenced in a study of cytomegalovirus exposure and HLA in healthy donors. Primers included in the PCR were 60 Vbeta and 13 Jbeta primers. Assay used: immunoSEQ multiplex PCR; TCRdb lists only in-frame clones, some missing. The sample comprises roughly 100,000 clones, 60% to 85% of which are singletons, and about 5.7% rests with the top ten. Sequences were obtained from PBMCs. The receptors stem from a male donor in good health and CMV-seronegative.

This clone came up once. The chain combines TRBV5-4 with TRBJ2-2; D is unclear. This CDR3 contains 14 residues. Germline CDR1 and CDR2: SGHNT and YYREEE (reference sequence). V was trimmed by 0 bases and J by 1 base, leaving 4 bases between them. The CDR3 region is CASSLGGNTGELFF. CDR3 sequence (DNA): TGTGCCAGCAGCTTGGGCGGGAACACCGGGGAGCTGTTTTTT. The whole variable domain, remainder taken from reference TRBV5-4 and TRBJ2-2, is ETGVTQSPTHLIKTRGQQVTLRCSSQSGHNTVSWYQQALGQGPQFIFQYYREEENGRGNFPPRFSGLQFPNYSSELNVNALELDDSALYLCASSLGGNTGELFFGEGSRLTVL.

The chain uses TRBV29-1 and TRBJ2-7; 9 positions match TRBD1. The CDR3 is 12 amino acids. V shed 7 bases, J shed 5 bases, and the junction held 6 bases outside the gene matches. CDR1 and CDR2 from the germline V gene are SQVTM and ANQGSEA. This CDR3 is CSAGQGIDEQYF. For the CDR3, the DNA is TGCAGCGCGGGACAGGGTATCGACGAGCAGTACTTC.

The CDR3 DNA reads as TGTGCCAGCAGCTTTGAGGGATGGGGCGAGCAGTACTTC. This sequence encodes CASSFEGWGEQYF. This chain joins TRBV11-3 and TRBJ2-7; the D gene is possibly TRBD2 (5 bases). This CDR3 comprises 13 residues. The ends were cut back, 3 bases at V and 6 bases at J, with 12 bases in the middle. CDR1 and CDR2 from the germline V gene are SGHNT and YENEEA.

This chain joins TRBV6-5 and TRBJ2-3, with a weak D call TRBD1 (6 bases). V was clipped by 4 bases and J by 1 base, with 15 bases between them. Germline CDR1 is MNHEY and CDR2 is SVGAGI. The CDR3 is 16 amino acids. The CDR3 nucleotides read TGTGCCAGCAGTTCGGGGACACTGATCCGCACAGATACGCAGTATTTT. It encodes CASSSGTLIRTDTQYF.

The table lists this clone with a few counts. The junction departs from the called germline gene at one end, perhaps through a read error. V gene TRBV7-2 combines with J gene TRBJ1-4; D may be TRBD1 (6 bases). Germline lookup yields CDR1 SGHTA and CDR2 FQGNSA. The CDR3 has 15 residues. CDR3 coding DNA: TGCGCCAGCAGCTTAAGCACGGCAGGGGACGAAAAACTGTTTTTT. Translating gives CASSLSTAGDEKLFF. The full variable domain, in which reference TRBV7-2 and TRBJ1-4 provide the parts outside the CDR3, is GAGVSQSPSNKVTEKGKDVELRCDPISGHTALYWYRQSLGQGLEFLIYFQGNSAPDKSGLPSDRFSAERTGGSVSTLTIQRTQQEDSAVYLCASSLSTAGDEKLFFGSGTQLSVL.

CDR3 sequence reads: CASRGSLGLGGEEQFF. Written as DNA, the CDR3 is TGTGCCAGCAGGGGTTCCCTGGGACTTGGTGGAGAGGAGCAGTTCTTC. V and J are TRBV27 and TRBJ2-1, with TRBD2 as a possible D gene (6 bases). CDR1 and CDR2 from the germline V gene are MNHEY and SMNVEV (reference sequence). V was cut by 6 bases and J by 10 bases, with 25 bases left in between. The CDR3 totals 16 residues.

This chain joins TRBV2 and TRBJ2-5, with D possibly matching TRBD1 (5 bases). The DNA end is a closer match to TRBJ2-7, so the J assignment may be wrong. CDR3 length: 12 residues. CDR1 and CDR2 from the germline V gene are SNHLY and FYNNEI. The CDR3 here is CASSGTIYEQYF. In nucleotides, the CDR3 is TGTGCCAGCAGTGGGACAATCTACGAGCAGTACTTC.

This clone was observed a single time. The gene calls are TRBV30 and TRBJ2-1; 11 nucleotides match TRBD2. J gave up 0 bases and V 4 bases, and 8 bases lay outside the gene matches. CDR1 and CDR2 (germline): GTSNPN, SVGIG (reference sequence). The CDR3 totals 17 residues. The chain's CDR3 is CAWKTSGRDSSYNEQFF. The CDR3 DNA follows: TGTGCCTGGAAAACTAGCGGGAGAGACAGCTCCTACAATGAGCAGTTCTTC.

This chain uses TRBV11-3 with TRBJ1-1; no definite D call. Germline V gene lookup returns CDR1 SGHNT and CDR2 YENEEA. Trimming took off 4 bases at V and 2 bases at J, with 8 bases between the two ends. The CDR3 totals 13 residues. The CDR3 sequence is CASSSQVNTEAFF. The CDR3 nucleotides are TGTGCCAGCAGCTCGCAGGTTAACACTGAAGCTTTCTTT.

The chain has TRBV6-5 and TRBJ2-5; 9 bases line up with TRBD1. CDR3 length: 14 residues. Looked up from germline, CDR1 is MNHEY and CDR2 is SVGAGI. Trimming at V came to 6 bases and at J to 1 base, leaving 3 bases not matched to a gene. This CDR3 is CASRSTGGQETQYF. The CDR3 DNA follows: TGTGCCAGCAGATCGACAGGGGGCCAAGAGACCCAGTACTTC.

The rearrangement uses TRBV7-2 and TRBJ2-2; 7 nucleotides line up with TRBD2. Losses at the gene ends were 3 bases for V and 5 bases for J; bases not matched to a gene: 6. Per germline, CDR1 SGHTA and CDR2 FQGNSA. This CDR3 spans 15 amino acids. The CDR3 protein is CASSFSAGETGELFF. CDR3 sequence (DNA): TGTGCCAGCAGCTTTTCGGCGGGAGAAACCGGGGAGCTGTTTTTT.

The CDR3 coding sequence is TGCAGCGCCAAAAGACAGGGCGGGGCAGAGACCCAGTACTTC. This codes for CSAKRQGGAETQYF. The rearrangement links TRBV29-1 to TRBJ2-5, with a possible D match to TRBD1 (7 bases). V lost 7 bases, J lost 4 bases, and 19 bases lay in between. CDR3 size: 14 residues. CDR1 is SQVTM and CDR2 is ANQGSEA in the germline V gene.

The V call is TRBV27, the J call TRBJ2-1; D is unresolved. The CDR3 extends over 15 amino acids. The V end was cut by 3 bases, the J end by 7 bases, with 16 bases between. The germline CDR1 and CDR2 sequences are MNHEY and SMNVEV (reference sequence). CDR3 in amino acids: CASSLRQRLLNEQFF. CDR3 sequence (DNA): TGTGCCAGCAGTTTGAGACAAAGGCTTTTGAATGAGCAGTTCTTC.

The CDR3 spells CASSPWDTADTQYF. In nucleotides, the CDR3 is TGTGCCAGCAGCCCTTGGGACACCGCAGATACGCAGTATTTT. This chain connects TRBV7-3 to TRBJ2-3; D may be TRBD1 (6 bases). Between the trimmed V and J ends, which lost 5 bases and 4 bases, there was a span of 13 bases. Germline V lookup: CDR1 SGHTA, CDR2 FQGTGA. The CDR3 has 14 residues.

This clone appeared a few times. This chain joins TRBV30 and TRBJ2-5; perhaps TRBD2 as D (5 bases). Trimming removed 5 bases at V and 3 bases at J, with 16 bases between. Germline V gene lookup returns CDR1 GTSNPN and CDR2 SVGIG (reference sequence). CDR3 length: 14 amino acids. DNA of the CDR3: TGTGCCTGGGATGTCCGCGCGGGCAAAGAGACCCAGTACTTC. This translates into CAWDVRAGKETQYF.

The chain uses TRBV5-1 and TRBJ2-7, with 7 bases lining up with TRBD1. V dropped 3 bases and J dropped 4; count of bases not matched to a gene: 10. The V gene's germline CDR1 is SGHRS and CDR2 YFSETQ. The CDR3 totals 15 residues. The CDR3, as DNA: TGCGCCAGCAGCTCGCTGGACAGGTTAACTTACGAGCAGTACTTC. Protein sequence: CASSSLDRLTYEQYF.

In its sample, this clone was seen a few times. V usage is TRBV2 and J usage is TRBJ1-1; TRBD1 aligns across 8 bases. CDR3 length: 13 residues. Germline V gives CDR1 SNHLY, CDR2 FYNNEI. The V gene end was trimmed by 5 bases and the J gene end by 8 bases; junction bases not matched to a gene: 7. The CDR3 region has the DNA TGTGCCAGCAGTCCAGGACAGGGCAGGGAAGCTTTCTTT. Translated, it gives CASSPGQGREAFF.

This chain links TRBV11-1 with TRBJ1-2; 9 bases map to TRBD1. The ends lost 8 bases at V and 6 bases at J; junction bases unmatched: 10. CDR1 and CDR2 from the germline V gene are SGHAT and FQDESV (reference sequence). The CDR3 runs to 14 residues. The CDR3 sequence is CASARLRTGDGYTF. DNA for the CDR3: TGTGCCAGCGCGCGCCTGAGGACAGGGGATGGCTACACCTTC.

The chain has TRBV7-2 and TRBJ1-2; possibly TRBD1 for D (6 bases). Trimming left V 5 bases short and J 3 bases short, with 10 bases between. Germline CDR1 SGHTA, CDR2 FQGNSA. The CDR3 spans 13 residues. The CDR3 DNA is TGTGCCAGCAGCGAGGGGGGGGACTATGGCTACACCTTC. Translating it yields CASSEGGDYGYTF.

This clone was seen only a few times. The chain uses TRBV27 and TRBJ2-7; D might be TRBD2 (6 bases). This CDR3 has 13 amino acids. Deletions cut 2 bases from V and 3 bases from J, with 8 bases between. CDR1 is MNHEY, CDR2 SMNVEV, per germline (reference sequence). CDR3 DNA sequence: TGTGCCAGCAGTTTAGCGGGAATCTACGAGCAGTACTTC. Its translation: CASSLAGIYEQYF.

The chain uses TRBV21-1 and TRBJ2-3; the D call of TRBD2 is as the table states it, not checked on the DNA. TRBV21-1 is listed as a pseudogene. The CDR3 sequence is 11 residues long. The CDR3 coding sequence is TGTGCCAGGGCCCGGAGCGGTCCCGGGTATTTT. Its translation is CARARSGPGYF.

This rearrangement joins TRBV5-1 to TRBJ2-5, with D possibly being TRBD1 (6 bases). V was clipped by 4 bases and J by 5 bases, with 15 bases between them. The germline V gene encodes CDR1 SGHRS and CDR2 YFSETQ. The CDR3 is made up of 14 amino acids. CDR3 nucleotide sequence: TGCGCCAGCAGCGCGGGTTACAGGGCTGAGACCCAGTACTTC. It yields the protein CASSAGYRAETQYF.

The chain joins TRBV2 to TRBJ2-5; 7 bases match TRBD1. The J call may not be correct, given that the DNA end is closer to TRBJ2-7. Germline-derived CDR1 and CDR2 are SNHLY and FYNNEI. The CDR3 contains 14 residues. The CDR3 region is CASSDGDRAYEQYF. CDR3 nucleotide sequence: TGTGCCAGCAGTGACGGCGACAGGGCCTACGAGCAGTACTTC.

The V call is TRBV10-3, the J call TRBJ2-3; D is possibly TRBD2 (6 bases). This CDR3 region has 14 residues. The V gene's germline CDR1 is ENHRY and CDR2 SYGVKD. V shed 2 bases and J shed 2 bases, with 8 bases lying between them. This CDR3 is CAISERRDTDTQYF. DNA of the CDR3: TGTGCCATCAGTGAGCGGCGGGACACAGATACGCAGTATTTT.

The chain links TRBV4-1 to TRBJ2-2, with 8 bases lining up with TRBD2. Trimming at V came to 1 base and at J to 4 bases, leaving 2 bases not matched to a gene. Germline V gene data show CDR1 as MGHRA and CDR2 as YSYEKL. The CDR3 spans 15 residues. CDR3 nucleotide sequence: TGCGCCAGCAGCCAAGGACTAGCGTCCACCGGGGAGCTGTTTTTT. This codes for CASSQGLASTGELFF.

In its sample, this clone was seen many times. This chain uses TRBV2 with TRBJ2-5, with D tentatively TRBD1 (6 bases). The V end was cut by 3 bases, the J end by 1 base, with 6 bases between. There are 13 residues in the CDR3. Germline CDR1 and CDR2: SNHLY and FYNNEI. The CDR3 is CASSEGAQETQYF. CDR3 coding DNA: TGTGCCAGCAGTGAGGGGGCCCAAGAGACCCAGTACTTC.

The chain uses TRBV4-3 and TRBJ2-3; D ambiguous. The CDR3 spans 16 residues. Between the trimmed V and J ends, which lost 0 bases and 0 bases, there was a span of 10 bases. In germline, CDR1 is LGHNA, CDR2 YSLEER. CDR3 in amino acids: CASSQDSIPSTDTQYF. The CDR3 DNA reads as TGCGCCAGCAGCCAAGATAGCATTCCTAGCACAGATACGCAGTATTTT.

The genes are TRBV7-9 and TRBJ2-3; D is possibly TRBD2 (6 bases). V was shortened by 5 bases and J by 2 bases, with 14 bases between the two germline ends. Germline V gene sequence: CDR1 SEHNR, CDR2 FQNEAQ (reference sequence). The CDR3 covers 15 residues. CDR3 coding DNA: TGTGCCAGCAGCGCCACCCGGGGGAACACAGATACGCAGTATTTT. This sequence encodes CASSATRGNTDTQYF.

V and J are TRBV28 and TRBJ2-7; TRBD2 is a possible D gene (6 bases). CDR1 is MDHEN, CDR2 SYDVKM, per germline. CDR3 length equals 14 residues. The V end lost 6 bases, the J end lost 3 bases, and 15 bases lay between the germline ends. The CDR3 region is CASSYAPGLYEQYF. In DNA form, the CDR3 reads TGTGCCAGCAGCTACGCTCCGGGACTCTACGAGCAGTACTTC.

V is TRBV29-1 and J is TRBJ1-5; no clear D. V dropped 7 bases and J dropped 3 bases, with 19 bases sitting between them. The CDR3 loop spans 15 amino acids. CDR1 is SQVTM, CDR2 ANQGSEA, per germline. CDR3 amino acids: CSADTLKLVNQPQHF. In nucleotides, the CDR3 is TGCAGCGCAGACACCCTGAAATTGGTCAATCAGCCCCAGCATTTT.